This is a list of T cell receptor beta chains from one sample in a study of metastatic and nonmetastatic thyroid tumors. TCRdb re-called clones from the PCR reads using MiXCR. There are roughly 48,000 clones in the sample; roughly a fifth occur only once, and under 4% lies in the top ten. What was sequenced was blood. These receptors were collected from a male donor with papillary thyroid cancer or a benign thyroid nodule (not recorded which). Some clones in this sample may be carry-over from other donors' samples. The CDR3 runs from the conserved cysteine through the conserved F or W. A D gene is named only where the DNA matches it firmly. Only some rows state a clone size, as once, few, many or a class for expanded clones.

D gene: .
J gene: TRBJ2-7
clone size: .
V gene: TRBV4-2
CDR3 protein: CASSLGGGRFNEQYF
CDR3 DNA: TGTGCCAGCAGCTTAGGGGGTGGGAGGTTCAACGAGCAGTACTTC

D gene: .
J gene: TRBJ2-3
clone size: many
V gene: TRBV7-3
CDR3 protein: CASSLGGRPTDTQYF
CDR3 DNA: TGTGCCAGCAGCCTAGGGGGACGGCCCACAGATACGCAGTATTTT

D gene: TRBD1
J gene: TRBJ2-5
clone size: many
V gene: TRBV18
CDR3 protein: CASSHKTGRETQYF
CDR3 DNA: TGTGCCAGCTCACATAAGACAGGGAGAGAGACCCAGTACTTC

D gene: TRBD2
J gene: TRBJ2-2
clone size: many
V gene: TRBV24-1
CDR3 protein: CATSDASGHTGELFF
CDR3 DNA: TGTGCCACCAGTGATGCTAGCGGCCACACCGGGGAGCTGTTTTTT

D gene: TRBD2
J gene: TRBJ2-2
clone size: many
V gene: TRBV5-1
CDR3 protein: CASSWAVAGGPSNTGELFF
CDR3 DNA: TGCGCCAGCAGCTGGGCAGTAGCGGGCGGACCGTCGAACACCGGGGAGCTGTTTTTT

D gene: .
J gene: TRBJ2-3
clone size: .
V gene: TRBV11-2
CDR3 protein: CASSSMSRYSGGTQYF
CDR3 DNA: TGTGCCAGCAGCTCCATGAGCCGATATAGCGGTGGTACGCAGTATTTT

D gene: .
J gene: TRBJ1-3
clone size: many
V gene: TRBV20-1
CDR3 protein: CSARHQGSGNTIYF
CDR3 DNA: TGCAGTGCTAGACACCAGGGGTCTGGAAACACCATATATTTT

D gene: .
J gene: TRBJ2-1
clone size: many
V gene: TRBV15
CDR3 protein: CATSPSRSSYNEQFF
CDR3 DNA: TGTGCCACCAGCCCCTCGCGGAGCTCCTACAATGAGCAGTTCTTC

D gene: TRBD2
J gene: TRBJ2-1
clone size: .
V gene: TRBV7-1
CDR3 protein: CASSASLAGGKPPYNEQFF
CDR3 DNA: TGTGCCAGCAGCGCGTCCCTAGCGGGAGGGAAACCCCCCTACAATGAGCAGTTCTTC

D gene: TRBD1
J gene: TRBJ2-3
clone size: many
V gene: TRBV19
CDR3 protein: CASTPTGGGNTDTQYF
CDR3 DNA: TGTGCCAGTACCCCGACAGGGGGTGGGAATACAGATACGCAGTATTTT

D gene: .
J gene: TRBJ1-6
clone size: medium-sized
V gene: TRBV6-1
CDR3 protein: CASSAGVGDSPLHF
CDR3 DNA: TGTGCCAGCAGTGCAGGGGTAGGGGATTCACCCCTCCACTTT

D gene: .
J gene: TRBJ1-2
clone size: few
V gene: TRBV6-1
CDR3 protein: CASSPRGVSNYGYTF
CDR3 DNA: TGTGCCAGCAGTCCCCGAGGGGTGAGCAACTATGGCTACACCTTC

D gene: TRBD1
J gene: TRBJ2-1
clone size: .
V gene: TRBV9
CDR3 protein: CASSVAYRGLEQFF
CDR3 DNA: TGTGCCAGCAGCGTAGCGTACAGGGGGCTTGAGCAGTTCTTC

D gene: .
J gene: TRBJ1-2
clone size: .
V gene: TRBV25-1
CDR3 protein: CASEGLYGYTF
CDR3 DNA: TGTGCCAGCGAGGGGCTCTATGGCTACACCTTC

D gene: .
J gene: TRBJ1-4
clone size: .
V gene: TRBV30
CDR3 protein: CASQPRWGEKLFF
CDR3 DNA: TGTGCCTCTCAGCCTCGGTGGGGGGAAAAACTGTTTTTT

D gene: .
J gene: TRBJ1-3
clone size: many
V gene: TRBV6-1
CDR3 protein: CASRVQAWDGNTVYF
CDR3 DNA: TGTGCCAGCAGAGTACAGGCCTGGGATGGAAACACCGTATATTTT

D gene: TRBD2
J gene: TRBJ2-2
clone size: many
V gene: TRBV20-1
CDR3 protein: CSATDSGLAGLGELFF
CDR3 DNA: TGCAGTGCTACAGACTCGGGACTAGCGGGCCTCGGGGAGCTGTTTTTT

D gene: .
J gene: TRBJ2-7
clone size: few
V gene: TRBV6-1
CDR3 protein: CASTLMVRDYEQYF
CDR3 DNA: TGTGCCAGCACCCTGATGGTAAGAGACTACGAGCAGTACTTC

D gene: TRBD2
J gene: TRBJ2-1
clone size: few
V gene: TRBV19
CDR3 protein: CATLAGVEQFF
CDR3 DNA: TGTGCCACCCTAGCGGGGGTCGAGCAGTTCTTC

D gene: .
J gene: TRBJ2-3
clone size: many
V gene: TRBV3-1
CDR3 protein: CASSQDSVSWQGTDTQYF
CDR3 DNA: TGTGCCAGCAGCCAAGATAGTGTATCGTGGCAGGGGACAGATACGCAGTATTTT

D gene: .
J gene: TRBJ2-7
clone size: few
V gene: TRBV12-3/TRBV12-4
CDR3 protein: CASSLTYRGNEQYF
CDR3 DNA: TGTGCCAGCAGCCTGACGTATAGGGGGAACGAGCAGTACTTC

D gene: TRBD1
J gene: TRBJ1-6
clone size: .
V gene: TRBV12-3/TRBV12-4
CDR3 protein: CASRGQTNSPLHF
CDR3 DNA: TGTGCCAGCAGGGGACAGACCAATTCACCCCTCCACTTT

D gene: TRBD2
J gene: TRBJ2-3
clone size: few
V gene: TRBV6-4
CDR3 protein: CASSGTSGTDTQYF
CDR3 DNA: TGTGCCAGCAGTGGGACTAGCGGGACAGATACGCAGTATTTT

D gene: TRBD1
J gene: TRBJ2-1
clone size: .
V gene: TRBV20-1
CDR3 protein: CSAGRQGNEQFF
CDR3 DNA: TGCAGTGCTGGACGACAGGGGAATGAGCAGTTCTTC

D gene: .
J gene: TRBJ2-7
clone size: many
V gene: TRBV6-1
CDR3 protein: CASRNRDGEQYF
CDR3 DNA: TGTGCCAGCAGGAACAGGGACGGAGAGCAGTACTTC

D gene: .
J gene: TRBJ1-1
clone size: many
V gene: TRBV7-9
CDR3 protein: CASSPMGHLNTEAFF
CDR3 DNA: TGTGCCAGCAGCCCAATGGGACATCTGAACACTGAAGCTTTCTTT

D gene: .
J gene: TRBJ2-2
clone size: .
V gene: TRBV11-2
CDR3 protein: CASKGSLNTGELFF
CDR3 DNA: TGTGCCAGCAAGGGGAGTCTGAACACCGGGGAGCTGTTTTTT

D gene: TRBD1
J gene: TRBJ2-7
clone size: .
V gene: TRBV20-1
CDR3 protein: CSNEPGQGTYEQYF
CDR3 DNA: TGCAGTAACGAACCGGGACAGGGAACCTACGAGCAGTACTTC

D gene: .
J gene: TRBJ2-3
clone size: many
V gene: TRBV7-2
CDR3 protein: CASSPRRGPGDTQYF
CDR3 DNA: TGTGCCAGCAGCCCACGGAGGGGGCCGGGAGATACGCAGTATTTT

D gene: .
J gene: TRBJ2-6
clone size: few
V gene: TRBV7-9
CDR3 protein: CASTLMAGTPSGANVLTF
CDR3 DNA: TGTGCCAGCACACTGATGGCGGGGACCCCCTCTGGGGCCAACGTCCTGACTTTC

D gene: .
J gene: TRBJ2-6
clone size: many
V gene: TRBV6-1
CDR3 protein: CASSEFLQGREAGANVLTF
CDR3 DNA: TGTGCCAGCAGTGAATTCTTACAGGGAAGAGAGGCTGGGGCCAACGTCCTGACTTTC

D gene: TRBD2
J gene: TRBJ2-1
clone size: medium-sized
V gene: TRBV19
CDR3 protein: CASKPSGGSYNEQFF
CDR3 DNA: TGTGCCAGTAAACCTAGCGGGGGTTCCTACAATGAGCAGTTCTTC

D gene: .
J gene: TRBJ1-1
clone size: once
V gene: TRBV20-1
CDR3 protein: CSASPGALGIEAFF
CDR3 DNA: TGCAGTGCTAGTCCAGGGGCCCTTGGTATTGAAGCTTTCTTT

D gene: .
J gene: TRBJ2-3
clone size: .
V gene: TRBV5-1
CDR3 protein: CASTQSGRTDTQYF
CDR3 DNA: TGCGCCAGCACCCAAAGCGGCCGCACAGATACGCAGTATTTT

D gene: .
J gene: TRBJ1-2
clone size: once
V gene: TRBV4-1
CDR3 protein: CASSQVGLKGGRGGDGYTF
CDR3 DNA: TGCGCCAGCAGCCAAGTTGGTTTAAAAGGGGGGCGCGGGGGTGATGGCTACACCTTC

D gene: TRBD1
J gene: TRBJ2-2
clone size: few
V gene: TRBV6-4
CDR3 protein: CASIRSGTGANTEELFF
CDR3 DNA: TGTGCCAGCATTCGTTCCGGGACAGGGGCGAACACCGAGGAGCTGTTTTTT

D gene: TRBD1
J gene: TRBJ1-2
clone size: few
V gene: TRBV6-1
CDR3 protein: CASRRPYLGQAAYGYTF
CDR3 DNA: TGTGCCAGCAGGCGGCCCTACTTGGGACAGGCAGCCTATGGCTACACCTTC